This T cell receptor (beta chain) was obtained from a study of regulatory T cells in long-lasting Graves disease. Assembly of TCR beta libraries relied on iRepertoire HTBI primers together with Arm-PCR of CDR3 regions. TCRdb recomputed calls from the multiplex PCR reads with MiXCR, one row per CDR3 protein. Of 550,000 to 700,000 distinct CDR3 sequences listed, 15% to 20% are singletons. Ten or more counts support this clonotype. The antigen is not known. Study results and limitations: When disease was persistent, TRBV28, TRBJ1-2 and TRBJ2-5 were the favored segments. Accuracy may have suffered from the small sample size.

The CDR3 covers 14 residues. CDR1 is MDHEN, CDR2 SYDVKM, per germline. Trimming took off 3 bases at V and 0 bases at J, with 6 bases between the two ends. Regarding time point: newly diagnosed GD, antithyroid drugs for less than 3 months. Researchers made the TCR library from RNA that was extracted from PBMCs. This same sample was also taken into another study, of T cells in Graves' hyperthyroidism and ophthalmopathy. That work contributes: When the TCR CDR3 underwent first-round RT-PCR, the HTBI primer set was used.

This TCR was recovered from a man aged 18 to 30 with Graves disease. The sequencing here drew on peripheral blood mononuclear cells (PBMCs), taken at new diagnosis, from a patient treated with antithyroid drugs. This chain joins TRBV28 and TRBJ2-4, with TRBD2 as a possible D gene (5 bases). This CDR3 is CASSFREAKNIQYF. The CDR3 nucleotides read TGTGCCAGCAGTTTCCGGGAAGCCAAAAACATTCAGTACTTC.